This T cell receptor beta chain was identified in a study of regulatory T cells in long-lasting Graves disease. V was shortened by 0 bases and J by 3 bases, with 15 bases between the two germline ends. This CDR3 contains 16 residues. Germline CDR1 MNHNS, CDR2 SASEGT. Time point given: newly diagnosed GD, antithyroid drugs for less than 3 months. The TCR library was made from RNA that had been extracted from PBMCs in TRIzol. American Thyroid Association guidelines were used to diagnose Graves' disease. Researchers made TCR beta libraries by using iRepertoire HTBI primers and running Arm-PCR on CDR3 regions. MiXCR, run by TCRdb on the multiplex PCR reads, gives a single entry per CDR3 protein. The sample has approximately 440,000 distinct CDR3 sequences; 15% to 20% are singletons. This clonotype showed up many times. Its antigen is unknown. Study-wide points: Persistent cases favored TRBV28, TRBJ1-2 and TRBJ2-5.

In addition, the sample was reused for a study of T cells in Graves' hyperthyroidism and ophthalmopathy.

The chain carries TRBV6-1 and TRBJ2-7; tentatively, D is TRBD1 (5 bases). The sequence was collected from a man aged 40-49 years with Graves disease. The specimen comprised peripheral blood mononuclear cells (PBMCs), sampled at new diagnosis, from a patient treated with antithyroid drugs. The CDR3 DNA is TGTGCCAGCAGTGAAGCGGGGCGGCGCGTGAACTACGAGCAGTACTTC. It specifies CASSEAGRRVNYEQYF.